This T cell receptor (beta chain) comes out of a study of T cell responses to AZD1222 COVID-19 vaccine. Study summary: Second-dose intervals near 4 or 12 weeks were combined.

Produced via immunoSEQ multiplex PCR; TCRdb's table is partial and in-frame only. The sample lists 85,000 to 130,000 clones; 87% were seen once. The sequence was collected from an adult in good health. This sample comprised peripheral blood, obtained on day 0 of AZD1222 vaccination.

CDR3 amino acids: CASSLMRLAGEQFF. The CDR3 region has the DNA TGTGCCAGCAGCTTAATGCGTCTAGCGGGGGAGCAGTTCTTC. J is TRBJ2-1 and V is TRBV7-2; 9 positions match TRBD2. With 2 bases clipped from V and 10 bases from J, the junction kept 6 bases outside the gene matches. CDR3 length: 14 residues. Germline loops: CDR1 SGHTA, CDR2 FQGNSA.